A single sample gave rise to the 21 T cell receptor beta chains below, sequenced in a study of T cells in localized non-small cell lung cancer. Profiling relied on immunoSEQ multiplex PCR, and the TCRdb table lists in-frame clones only, not all of them. The sample has 28,000 or so clones; approximately 90% are singletons. Sequenced here: peripheral blood, sampled before any cancer treatment. All receptors derive from a female donor over 55 with stage II squamous cell lung carcinoma.

J is TRBJ1-1 and V is TRBV18, with D uncertain. CDR3 length equals 14 residues. Germline V gene sequence: CDR1 KGHSH, CDR2 LQKENI. The V and J ends lost 1 base and 1 base respectively, with 7 bases between them. The CDR3 coding sequence is TGTGCCAGCTCACCACGATCTGCGAACACTGAAGCTTTCTTT. Its translation: CASSPRSANTEAFF.

V gene TRBV6-5 combines with J gene TRBJ1-5, with D maybe TRBD1 (6 bases). The V end was cut by 5 bases, the J end by 5 bases, with 13 bases between. This CDR3 comprises 14 residues. From germline, CDR1 is MNHEY and CDR2 SVGAGI. Here the CDR3 DNA reads TGTGCCAGCAGTAAACAGGGAAGGGATCAGCCCCAGCATTTT. This sequence encodes CASSKQGRDQPQHF.

CDR3 DNA: TGCGCCAGCAGCTTGGACGGACAGGGTGTATATGGCTACACCTTC. Its protein is CASSLDGQGVYGYTF. The rearrangement joins TRBV5-1 to TRBJ1-2; 8 bases agree with TRBD1. The CDR3 sequence is 15 residues long. Losses at the gene ends were 0 bases for V and 5 bases for J; bases not matched to a gene: 6. The germline V gene encodes CDR1 SGHRS and CDR2 YFSETQ.

In DNA form, the CDR3 reads TGTGCCAGCTCACCCCAGGGGGCCAATTCACCCCTCCACTTT. It is translated as CASSPQGANSPLHF. The genes are TRBV18 and TRBJ1-6, with TRBD1 identical over 8 bases. The V gene end was trimmed by 3 bases and the J gene end by 7 bases; junction bases not matched to a gene: 2. Germline CDR1 and CDR2: KGHSH and LQKENI. The length of the CDR3 is 14 residues. The variable domain in full, completed from reference TRBV18 and TRBJ1-6, reads NAGVMQNPRHLVRRRGQEARLRCSPMKGHSHVYWYRQLPEEGLKFMVYLQKENIIDESGMPKERFSAEFPKEGPSILRIQQVVRGDSAAYFCASSPQGANSPLHFGNGTRLTVT.

This chain uses TRBV11-2 with TRBJ2-7; TRBD1 matches at 11 bases. Germline V gene sequence: CDR1 SGHAT, CDR2 FQNNGV. Unmatched junction bases numbered 3, after V lost 2 bases and J lost 3 bases. The CDR3 consists of 15 residues. The CDR3 DNA is TGTGCCAGCAGCTTATTAGGGACAGGGGGCTACGAGCAGTACTTC. Its translation: CASSLLGTGGYEQYF.

The chain joins TRBV6-1 to TRBJ2-7, with 7 bases matching TRBD1. The CDR3 has 14 residues. Trimming took 7 bases from V and 2 from J; bases not matched to a gene: 8. CDR1 is MNHNS and CDR2 is SASEGT in the germline V gene. The CDR3 DNA reads as TGTGCCAGCATCCCCGGGACAGTGACCTACGAGCAGTACTTC. Amino acids: CASIPGTVTYEQYF.

The rearrangement links TRBV10-2 to TRBJ2-2, with TRBD2 as a possible D gene (5 bases). There are 14 residues in the CDR3. Germline CDR1 and CDR2: WSHSY and SAAADI. Trimming shortened V by 7 bases and J by 3 bases, and 12 bases separated the two germline ends. The CDR3 protein is CASIALGDTGELFF. CDR3 in DNA: TGCGCCAGCATAGCGCTCGGGGACACCGGGGAGCTGTTTTTT.

The chain has TRBV11-3 and TRBJ2-1, with 11 bases that match TRBD2. The V gene's germline CDR1 is SGHNT and CDR2 YENEEA. CDR3 length equals 16 residues. Trimming removed 1 base from V and 8 bases from J; junction bases left unmatched: 7. CDR3 in amino acids: CASSLGVSGRDDEQFF. CDR3 bases: TGTGCCAGCAGCTTAGGAGTTAGCGGGAGGGACGATGAGCAGTTCTTC.

The CDR3 region has the DNA TGTGCCTGGAGTGATGCGCTTTTCGGCGCGGGGTACAACGAGCAGTACTTC. It encodes CAWSDALFGAGYNEQYF. The chain combines TRBV30 with TRBJ2-7; D may be TRBD2 (6 bases). V was shortened by 1 base and J by 5 bases, with 24 bases between the two germline ends. This CDR3 has 17 amino acids. Germline lookup yields CDR1 GTSNPN and CDR2 SVGIG (reference sequence).

The chain links TRBV7-3 to TRBJ2-7; the D gene is possibly TRBD2 (6 bases). CDR1 SGHTA and CDR2 FQGTGA come from the germline V gene. The CDR3 sequence is 15 residues long. The germline V and J ends were trimmed by 5 bases and 5 bases, with 19 bases remaining between them. In nucleotides, the CDR3 is TGTGCCAGCAGCCCCGTCGGGGGTTCCCTGAACGAGCAGTACTTC. As protein: CASSPVGGSLNEQYF.

This chain joins TRBV7-9 and TRBJ2-2; tentatively, D is TRBD2 (6 bases). V was pared by 4 bases and J by 3 bases, with 15 bases between. The CDR3 has 16 amino acids. CDR1 and CDR2 from the germline V gene are SEHNR and FQNEAQ (reference sequence). CDR3 sequence: CASSSSLALDTGELFF. For the CDR3, the DNA is TGTGCCAGCAGCTCGTCTCTAGCGTTGGACACCGGGGAGCTGTTTTTT.

This clone occurred a few times. This rearrangement joins TRBV4-1 to TRBJ1-1; no clear D. CDR1 and CDR2 from the germline V gene are MGHRA and YSYEKL. The V gene lost 0 bases and the J gene lost 6 bases, with 14 bases spanning the gap. There are 15 residues in the CDR3. CDR3 residues: CASSQDRPPVPEAFF. The CDR3 DNA sequence: TGCGCCAGCAGCCAAGACCGTCCTCCGGTCCCTGAAGCTTTCTTT.

This rearrangement joins TRBV5-6 to TRBJ2-2; tentative D call: TRBD1 (6 bases). The V and J ends lost 3 bases and 4 bases respectively, with 10 bases between them. The germline V gene has CDR1 SGHDT and CDR2 YYEEEE. The CDR3 runs 14 residues. The CDR3 region has the DNA TGTGCCAGCAGCTCCCAAGGGGGCACCGGGGAGCTGTTTTTT. Encoded protein: CASSSQGGTGELFF.

The rearrangement links TRBV4-1 to TRBJ1-2, with D perhaps TRBD1 (5 bases). This CDR3 has 14 amino acids. Trimming shortened V by 6 bases and J by 4 bases, and 15 bases separated the two germline ends. Germline CDR1 is MGHRA and CDR2 is YSYEKL. CDR3 sequence reads: CASRQPGVVYGYTF. The CDR3 nucleotides read TGCGCCAGCAGACAGCCGGGGGTCGTCTATGGCTACACCTTC.

The chain employs TRBV18 and TRBJ2-5, with 7 bases identical to TRBD1. Germline V CDR1 and CDR2: KGHSH, LQKENI. The CDR3 has 17 amino acids. V trimming: 3 bases; J trimming: 2 bases; junction bases outside the gene matches: 12. The CDR3 DNA follows: TGTGCCAGCTCACCCAGGTCGGGACAGACCTTACAAGAGACCCAGTACTTC. Translated, it gives CASSPRSGQTLQETQYF. The full variable domain, completed using reference TRBV18 and TRBJ2-5, is NAGVMQNPRHLVRRRGQEARLRCSPMKGHSHVYWYRQLPEEGLKFMVYLQKENIIDESGMPKERFSAEFPKEGPSILRIQQVVRGDSAAYFCASSPRSGQTLQETQYFGPGTRLLVL.

The V call is TRBV5-1, the J call TRBJ2-5, with D possibly TRBD1 on 5 matching bases. Per germline, CDR1 SGHRS and CDR2 YFSETQ. Trimming left V 6 bases short and J 0 bases short, with 15 bases between. CDR3 size: 15 residues. CDR3 sequence: CASTMQGQNQETQYF. In DNA, the CDR3 is TGCGCCAGCACCATGCAAGGACAAAACCAAGAGACCCAGTACTTC.

V and J are TRBV6-5 and TRBJ1-1; weak D call: TRBD1 (5 bases). Per the germline V gene, CDR1 is MNHEY and CDR2 is SVGAGI. Trimming pared 1 base from V and 5 bases from J, leaving 11 bases between. The CDR3 consists of 14 residues. The CDR3 nucleotides read TGTGCCAGCAGTTACTTTCGAGGGGAGACTGAAGCTTTCTTT. Residues: CASSYFRGETEAFF.

V usage is TRBV18 and J usage is TRBJ2-3, with a possible D match to TRBD1 (5 bases). Looked up from germline, CDR1 is KGHSH and CDR2 is LQKENI. This CDR3 is 15 amino acids long. V lost 2 bases, J lost 2 bases, and 11 bases lay in between. The DNA of the CDR3 is TGTGCCAGCTCACCAATTTGGGGCACCACAGATACGCAGTATTTT. It yields the protein CASSPIWGTTDTQYF.

The chain joins TRBV20-1 to TRBJ2-5, with D uncertain. Germline loops: CDR1 DFQATT, CDR2 SNEGSKA (reference sequence). Trimming removed 2 bases from V and 4 bases from J, with 5 bases in between. CDR3 length equals 11 residues. The CDR3 sequence: CSARLVETQYF. The CDR3 nucleotides read TGCAGTGCTAGACTAGTAGAGACCCAGTACTTC.

The chain recombines TRBV10-3 with TRBJ2-3; TRBD2 might be the D (6 bases). The ends were cut back, 4 bases at V and 5 bases at J, with 10 bases in the middle. The CDR3 totals 13 residues. Germline values: CDR1 ENHRY, CDR2 SYGVKD. CDR3 coding DNA: TGTGCCATCAGTGGGGTGGGGGGAGATACGCAGTATTTT. It yields the protein CAISGVGGDTQYF.

Remarks on this clone: The junction departs from the called germline gene at one end, perhaps through a read error. The rearrangement joins TRBV15 to TRBJ2-1, with unresolved D. Germline CDR1 reads LNHNV; CDR2 reads YYDKDF (reference sequence). The CDR3 totals 14 residues. CDR3 sequence: CATSRDRASNGQFF. The CDR3 DNA sequence: TGTGCCACCAGCAGAGATAGGGCCTCCAATGGGCAGTTCTTC.